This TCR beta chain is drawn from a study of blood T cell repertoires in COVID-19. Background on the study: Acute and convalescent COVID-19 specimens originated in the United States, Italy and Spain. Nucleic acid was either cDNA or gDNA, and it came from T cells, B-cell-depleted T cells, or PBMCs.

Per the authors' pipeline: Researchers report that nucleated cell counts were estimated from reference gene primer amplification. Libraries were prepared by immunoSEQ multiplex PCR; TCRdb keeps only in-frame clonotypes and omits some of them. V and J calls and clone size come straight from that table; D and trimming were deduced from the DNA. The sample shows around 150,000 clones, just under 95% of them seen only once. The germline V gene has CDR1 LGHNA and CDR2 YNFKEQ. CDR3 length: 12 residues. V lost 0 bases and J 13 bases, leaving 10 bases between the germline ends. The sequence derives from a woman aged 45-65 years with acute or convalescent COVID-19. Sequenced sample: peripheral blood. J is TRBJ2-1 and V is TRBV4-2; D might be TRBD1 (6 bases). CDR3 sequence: CASSQESGTQFF. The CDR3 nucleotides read TGTGCCAGCAGCCAAGAATCCGGGACACAGTTCTTC.